A single sample gave rise to the 11 T cell receptor beta chains below, sequenced in a study of T cell responses to AZD1222 COVID-19 vaccine. Measured with immunoSEQ multiplex PCR; TCRdb has only the in-frame clones, and not every one. The sample has 90,000 to 120,000 clones, about 93% seen once. The source was peripheral blood, collected 28 days after the second AZD1222 dose. The origin of the receptors is an adult who received the AZD1222 COVID-19 vaccine.

V is TRBV3-1 (or the pseudogene TRBV3-2) and J is TRBJ2-7; D ambiguous. V lost 2 bases and J 6 bases, leaving 8 bases between the germline ends. CDR3 length: 12 amino acids. Germline V gene data show CDR1 as LGHDT and CDR2 as YNNKEL (reference sequence). The CDR3 region is CASSQRHVEQYF. The DNA for the CDR3 is TGTGCCAGCAGCCAACGGCACGTCGAGCAGTACTTC.

This clone came up once. The V call is TRBV5-6, the J call TRBJ2-3; D is possibly TRBD1 (6 bases). This CDR3 comprises 16 residues. Germline V gene sequence: CDR1 SGHDT, CDR2 YYEEEE. V lost 0 bases to trimming and J lost 5 bases, with 16 bases between them. CDR3: CASSLGTGWLEDTQYF. The CDR3 nucleotides read TGTGCCAGCAGCTTGGGAACAGGGTGGTTAGAAGATACGCAGTATTTT.

This clone was observed once. This chain uses TRBV7-2 with TRBJ2-5; D is undetermined. V gave up 2 bases and J gave up 3 bases, with 13 bases separating them. The germline CDR1 and CDR2 sequences are SGHTA and FQGNSA. This CDR3 has 15 amino acids. The CDR3 DNA reads TGTGCCAGCAGCTTAAAAGTGGCGGATGAAGAGACCCAGTACTTC. Translating it yields CASSLKVADEETQYF.

This chain links TRBV11-3 with TRBJ2-1, with 14 bases identical to TRBD2. The V and J ends lost 5 bases and 8 bases, in that order; junction bases with no gene match: 8. This CDR3 region has 16 residues. CDR1 and CDR2 from the germline V gene are SGHNT and YENEEA. The CDR3 reads CASSQTSGRAGDEQFF. For the CDR3, the DNA is TGTGCCAGCAGCCAGACTAGCGGGAGGGCCGGCGATGAGCAGTTCTTC.

The V call is TRBV5-1, the J call TRBJ2-3; unclear D gene. Germline V gene data show CDR1 as SGHRS and CDR2 as YFSETQ. CDR3 length: 15 amino acids. V dropped 4 bases and J dropped 0 bases, with 12 bases sitting between them. In DNA, the CDR3 is TGCGCCAGCAGCCCCAGGTGGACCAGCACAGATACGCAGTATTTT. Translating it yields CASSPRWTSTDTQYF.

This sequence joins TRBV13 and TRBJ2-2, with unresolved D. Germline V gene data show CDR1 as PRHDT and CDR2 as FYEKMQ (reference sequence). Between the trimmed V and J ends, which lost 5 bases and 7 bases, there was a span of 17 bases. This CDR3 is built from 15 residues. Here the CDR3 reads CASSTPHETLGELFF. The CDR3 nucleotides read TGTGCCAGCAGCACCCCCCACGAAACGCTCGGGGAGCTGTTTTTT.

The V gene is TRBV15, the J gene TRBJ2-2; TRBD2 aligns across 8 bases. This CDR3 is built from 17 residues. J was trimmed by 6 bases and V by 4 bases; bases with no gene match: 13. CDR1 LNHNV and CDR2 YYDKDF come from the germline V gene (reference sequence). The chain's CDR3 is CATSTLAGAINAGELFF. The CDR3 DNA follows: TGTGCCACCAGCACCCTAGCGGGCGCTATTAACGCCGGGGAGCTGTTTTTT.

V usage is TRBV14 and J usage is TRBJ1-1, with TRBD1 matching over 8 bases. V shed 0 bases, J shed 4 bases, and the junction held 7 bases outside the gene matches. This CDR3 contains 16 residues. Per the germline V gene, CDR1 is SGHDN and CDR2 is FVKESK. The CDR3: CASSQETGGKGTEAFF. CDR3 in DNA: TGTGCCAGCAGCCAAGAAACAGGGGGGAAGGGCACTGAAGCTTTCTTT.

The rearrangement links TRBV7-6 to TRBJ1-6; TRBD1 agrees at 9 bases. The trim removed 5 bases at V and 8 bases at J, leaving 4 bases unmatched. CDR1 SGHVS and CDR2 FNYEAQ come from the germline V gene. The length of the CDR3 is 14 residues. CDR3 loop: CASSATGGYSPLHF. CDR3 nucleotide sequence: TGTGCCAGCAGCGCAACAGGGGGCTATTCACCCCTCCACTTT.

V and J are TRBV11-2 and TRBJ2-3; 7 bases agree with TRBD1. CDR3 length: 15 amino acids. After removal of 6 bases from V and 5 bases from J, the junction contained 11 bases not matched to a gene. Per the germline V gene, CDR1 is SGHAT and CDR2 is FQNNGV. The DNA of the CDR3 is TGTGCCAGCAGGAGACCGGGACAGAGGATAGATACGCAGTATTTT. Protein: CASRRPGQRIDTQYF.

This clone was picked up one time. The chain uses TRBV27 and TRBJ2-1, with a tentative D call TRBD1 (5 bases). The CDR3 contains 15 residues. Germline loops: CDR1 MNHEY, CDR2 SMNVEV (reference sequence). V was trimmed by 2 bases and J by 3 bases, leaving 11 bases between them. The CDR3 spells CASSLTGALYNEQFF. As DNA, the CDR3 is TGTGCCAGCAGTTTAACAGGTGCCCTCTACAATGAGCAGTTCTTC.